Detailed here is one T cell receptor beta chain. The target of this receptor is not known. No much larger clone exists at a distance of one base, and base qualities are not known. For TCR Vbeta sequencing, memory CD4+ T cells were sorted ex vivo from the peripheral blood of both healthy controls and narcolepsy patients. This record comes from a study of T cells in narcolepsy listed by TCRdb under 2018. Study-wide context: Healthy control donors were enrolled in the study alongside patients who had narcolepsy type 1 or type 2 (NT1, NT2). To look for autoreactive T cells in narcolepsy patients that target self-antigens of hypocretin neurons (hypocretin, TRIB2), the study used TCR Vbeta sequencing to follow clonotypes in blood and CSF. Paper-wide results and their limitations: Certain blood memory CD4+ repertoires from patients and controls had no sequences that matched autoreactive T cell clones. HCRT-specific and TRIB2-specific autoreactive clonotypes were highlighted in plots that compared CD4+ T cell clonotypes in CSF versus blood from the same patient. Autoreactive clonotypes were reported to be detected serially in the blood of the same patients and of different patients, but not in the blood of healthy controls. Numbers of sequenced blood memory CD4+ clonotypes were comparable, averaging about 39,000 in patients and roughly 32,000 in controls.

The V and J ends are trimmed by 0 bases and 2 bases, leaving 10 bases between them. The germline V gene provides CDR1 SGHRS and CDR2 YFSETQ. The CDR3 spans 15 residues, from the cysteine through the phenylalanine. Only the CDR3 DNA stays, 45 bases, in frame from base 1. The library relied on the immunoSEQ multiplex PCR assay. Imported from immuneACCESS, the table was reduced by TCRdb to in-frame sequences with V and J called. These copies leave out some clones; in studies compared against another copy, an unresolved V gene accounts for under half, and the cause of the remainder is not known. This sample is represented by roughly 30,000 clones; about 90% of them were singletons. Jointly, the top ten make up approximately 0.9% of the sample.

This TCR came from a human donor in good health. The chain is encoded by TRBV5-1 joined to TRBJ2-3; perhaps TRBD2 is the D gene, with 6 bases matching. The source material was memory (CD45RA-) CD4+ T cells from blood. The cell subset or site label of this sample denotes: memory T cells sorted ex vivo from peripheral blood. In nucleotides, the sequence is TGCGCCAGCAGCTTGGCGACTAGTTTCACAGATACGCAGTATTTT. It translates as CASSLATSFTDTQYF. Where the CDR3 stops, the reference TRBV5-1 and TRBJ2-3 genes take over; the full variable domain is KAGVTQTPRYLIKTRGQQVTLSCSPISGHRSVSWYQQTPGQGLQFLFEYFSETQRNKGNFPGRFSGRQFSNSRSEMNVSTLELGDSALYLCASSLATSFTDTQYFGPGTRLTVL.